This TCR beta chain was profiled in a study of cytotoxic CD8 clonotypes in ibrutinib-treated CLL. Overall study: Around 25 partial and 2 complete responses; at median 68 months, approximately 14 remitted, about twelve progressed.

With V trimmed by 0 bases and J by 2 bases, 24 bases remained unmatched. This CDR3 contains 23 residues. Germline V gene lookup returns CDR1 LNHNV and CDR2 YYDKDF (reference sequence). Produced via immunoSEQ multiplex PCR; TCRdb's table is partial and in-frame only. The table records about 140,000 clones, less than 95% of them present only once. This material consisted of PBMCs, taken after 12 months of ibrutinib treatment. The gene calls are TRBV15 and TRBJ2-1; 8 bases map to TRBD1. This receptor was identified in a human donor with chronic lymphocytic leukemia. CDR3 in DNA: TGTGCCACCAGCAGAGATACCCCGGGACAGGATCTAGGAGGTTGGGCCGCCTACAATGAGCAGTTCTTC. Translating gives CATSRDTPGQDLGGWAAYNEQFF.